The 24 T cell receptor beta chains below all came from one sample that was sequenced in a study of CD8 T cells in Susac syndrome. Roughly 0.45 to 1 ug RNA was reverse transcribed with random hexamers. MiXCR, applied by TCRdb to the immunoSEQ multiplex PCR reads, yields one record per CDR3 protein. The profile shows about 71,000 distinct CDR3 sequences, 96% of them singletons. The material sequenced was CD4+ T cells from PBMCs. Receptor source: a human donor with multiple sclerosis.

This clonotype has just one count. V and J are TRBV5-1 and TRBJ2-3; tentative D call: TRBD2 (5 bases). CDR1 is SGHRS and CDR2 is YFSETQ in the germline V gene. The CDR3 is made up of 15 amino acids. V was shortened by 4 bases and J by 0 bases, with 12 bases between the two germline ends. The DNA for the CDR3 is TGCGCCAGCAGCGCGAAGGACTCTAGCACAGATACGCAGTATTTT. Translated: CASSAKDSSTDTQYF.

V and J are TRBV6-2 or TRBV6-3 and TRBJ2-7; no clear D gene. CDR1 and CDR2 from the germline V gene are MNHEY and SVGEGT. This CDR3 is 13 amino acids long. V was clipped by 6 bases and J by 3 bases, with 12 bases between them. This chain's CDR3 is CASRGIDFYEQYF. The CDR3 coding sequence is TGTGCCAGCAGAGGGATTGACTTCTACGAGCAGTACTTC.

The CDR3 protein is CASSQESQPIYGYTF. Here the CDR3 DNA reads TGTGCCAGCAGCCAAGAGTCCCAACCAATCTATGGCTACACCTTC. V gene TRBV4-2 combines with J gene TRBJ1-2; D is uncertain. V lost 0 bases and J 4 bases, leaving 12 bases between the germline ends. The length of the CDR3 is 15 residues. Germline V gene data show CDR1 as LGHNA and CDR2 as YNFKEQ.

The chain uses TRBV9 and TRBJ2-7; the D is unclear. V dropped 0 bases and J dropped 0 bases, with 7 bases sitting between them. The CDR3 totals 14 residues. Per the germline V gene, CDR1 is SGDLS and CDR2 is YYNGEE. CDR3 loop: CASSVGRSSYEQYF. CDR3 DNA sequence: TGTGCCAGCAGCGTAGGGCGGAGCTCCTACGAGCAGTACTTC.

The chain carries TRBV20-1 and TRBJ2-3; TRBD2 matches 7 bases. This CDR3 spans 14 amino acids. CDR1 DFQATT and CDR2 SNEGSKA come from the germline V gene (reference sequence). V dropped 3 bases and J dropped 1; count of bases not matched to a gene: 4. CDR3 nucleotides: TGCAGTGCTAGGTCCAGCGGGGGCACAGATACGCAGTATTTT. This translates into CSARSSGGTDTQYF.

This chain connects TRBV6-1 to TRBJ1-2; 9 bases are shared with TRBD1. The CDR3 extends over 15 amino acids. V dropped 4 bases and J dropped 6; count of bases not matched to a gene: 9. Germline CDR1 is MNHNS and CDR2 is SASEGT. Written as DNA, the CDR3 is TGTGCCAGCAGTGTTTTCGGGACAGGGCTCCATGGCTACACCTTC. Translated, it gives CASSVFGTGLHGYTF.

This rearrangement joins TRBV12-3 or TRBV12-4 to TRBJ2-1; 10 nucleotides match TRBD2. With 6 bases clipped from V and 4 bases from J, the junction kept 9 bases outside the gene matches. The CDR3 extends over 16 amino acids. CDR3 sequence: CASRVAGGSLYNEQFF. CDR3 nucleotides: TGTGCCAGCAGGGTAGCGGGGGGATCCTTATACAATGAGCAGTTCTTC.

The rearrangement joins TRBV25-1 to TRBJ2-5, with 7 bases matching TRBD1. This CDR3 is built from 16 residues. V shed 4 bases and J 1 base; nucleotides not matched to a gene: 9. From germline, CDR1 is MGHDK and CDR2 SYGVNS. This CDR3 is CASSVPSGTAQETQYF. As DNA, the CDR3 is TGTGCCAGCAGTGTTCCCTCCGGGACAGCCCAAGAGACCCAGTACTTC.

The chain employs TRBV10-3 and TRBJ2-3; the D gene is possibly TRBD2 (7 bases). Germline CDR1 and CDR2: ENHRY and SYGVKD. Deletions cut 5 bases from V and 2 bases from J, with 20 bases between. There are 17 residues in the CDR3. CDR3 region: CAISKPGGGGDTDTQYF. The CDR3 nucleotides are TGTGCCATCAGTAAACCCGGAGGAGGGGGGGACACAGATACGCAGTATTTT.

The chain combines TRBV3-1 with TRBJ2-3, with a tentative D call TRBD2 (7 bases). Germline lookup yields CDR1 LGHDT and CDR2 YNNKEL (reference sequence). The V gene lost 4 bases and the J gene lost 5 bases, with 16 bases spanning the gap. CDR3 size: 15 residues. CDR3 region: CASSPEGGEEDTQYF. The CDR3 DNA sequence: TGTGCCAGCAGCCCGGAAGGGGGGGAGGAAGATACGCAGTATTTT.

V gene TRBV5-1 combines with J gene TRBJ2-7; 7 nucleotides agree with TRBD1. Germline V CDR1 and CDR2: SGHRS, YFSETQ. CDR3 length equals 14 residues. Trimming at V came to 5 bases and at J to 5 bases, leaving 10 bases not matched to a gene. The CDR3 reads CASSEGARLDEQYF. In DNA, the CDR3 is TGCGCCAGCAGTGAGGGGGCGAGATTGGACGAGCAGTACTTC. Filled out from reference TRBV5-1 and TRBJ2-7, the complete variable domain reads KAGVTQTPRYLIKTRGQQVTLSCSPISGHRSVSWYQQTPGQGLQFLFEYFSETQRNKGNFPGRFSGRQFSNSRSEMNVSTLELGDSALYLCASSEGARLDEQYFGPGTRLTVT.

J is TRBJ2-6 and V is TRBV7-3; D possibly corresponds to TRBD1 (5 bases). This CDR3 is 16 amino acids long. Germline CDR1 and CDR2: SGHTA and FQGTGA. V was shortened by 4 bases and J by 0 bases, with 10 bases between the two germline ends. CDR3 sequence (DNA): TGTGCCAGCAGCTCCCCGACAGCCTCTGGGGCCAACGTCCTGACTTTC. It encodes CASSSPTASGANVLTF.

This rearrangement joins TRBV20-1 to TRBJ1-5; TRBD1 is a possible D gene (5 bases). From germline, CDR1 is DFQATT and CDR2 SNEGSKA (reference sequence). The V end was cut by 3 bases, the J end by 1 base, with 16 bases between. CDR3 length: 16 residues. CDR3 region: CSASETRGGSNQPQHF. CDR3 sequence (DNA): TGCAGTGCTAGCGAGACGCGCGGGGGGAGCAATCAGCCCCAGCATTTT.

The chain uses TRBV20-1 and TRBJ2-1; 7 bases are shared with TRBD2. V trimming: 1 base; J trimming: 16 bases; junction bases outside the gene matches: 7. Germline V gene sequence: CDR1 DFQATT, CDR2 SNEGSKA (reference sequence). CDR3 length equals 11 residues. CDR3 sequence: CSARGSGRGFF. DNA of the CDR3: TGCAGTGCTAGAGGGTCGGGGAGGGGATTCTTC.

The chain has TRBV5-1 and TRBJ1-5; D is undetermined. This CDR3 is built from 14 residues. The V and J ends lost 4 bases and 3 bases respectively, with 11 bases between them. Germline lookup yields CDR1 SGHRS and CDR2 YFSETQ. CDR3 amino acids: CASSPEGDNQPQHF. The CDR3 coding sequence is TGCGCCAGCAGCCCCGAGGGTGACAATCAGCCCCAGCATTTT.

The rearrangement uses TRBV13 and TRBJ1-2; unclear D gene. The CDR3 covers 14 residues. The V gene's germline CDR1 is PRHDT and CDR2 FYEKMQ (reference sequence). V was clipped by 0 bases and J by 8 bases, with 13 bases between them. CDR3 protein: CASSLGRRVGGYTF. CDR3 nucleotides: TGTGCCAGCAGCTTAGGCCGAAGGGTTGGGGGCTACACCTTC.

The rearrangement joins TRBV9 to TRBJ2-1, with 9 bases lining up with TRBD1. With 4 bases clipped from V and 10 bases from J, the junction kept 9 bases outside the gene matches. Looked up from germline, CDR1 is SGDLS and CDR2 is YYNGEE. This CDR3 has 14 amino acids. The CDR3 nucleotides are TGTGCCAGCAGCCCCGGGACAGGGCTGGGCGAGCAGTTCTTC. This sequence encodes CASSPGTGLGEQFF.

The chain has TRBV14 and TRBJ2-3, with a tentative D call TRBD1 (6 bases). Germline CDR1 SGHDN, CDR2 FVKESK. This CDR3 is 13 amino acids long. V lost 3 bases to trimming and J lost 6 bases, with 10 bases between them. DNA for the CDR3: TGTGCCAGCAGCCAGGACAGCGTGGATACGCAGTATTTT. This encodes CASSQDSVDTQYF. Full variable domain (rest looked up from reference TRBV14 and TRBJ2-3): EAGVTQFPSHSVIEKGQTVTLRCDPISGHDNLYWYRRVMGKEIKFLLHFVKESKQDESGMPNNRFLAERTGGTYSTLKVQPAELEDSGVYFCASSQDSVDTQYFGPGTRLTVL.

The chain carries TRBV6-5 and TRBJ2-3, with D possibly being TRBD1 (6 bases). Germline V CDR1 and CDR2: MNHEY, SVGAGI. There are 13 residues in the CDR3. V lost 7 bases, J lost 0 bases, and 8 bases lay in between. The CDR3 here is CASTGDSTDTQYF. CDR3 nucleotides: TGTGCCAGCACAGGGGACAGCACAGATACGCAGTATTTT.

The V call is TRBV5-1, the J call TRBJ2-6; a weak D match, TRBD1 (5 bases). Germline V gene sequence: CDR1 SGHRS, CDR2 YFSETQ. There are 15 residues in the CDR3. V lost 7 bases to trimming and J lost 0 bases, with 11 bases between them. This CDR3 is CASQTGSSGANVLTF. Here the CDR3 DNA reads TGCGCCAGCCAAACAGGAAGCTCTGGGGCCAACGTCCTGACTTTC.

This chain connects TRBV3-1 to TRBJ2-3, with D possibly TRBD2 on 6 matching bases. This CDR3 is built from 15 residues. The germline CDR1 and CDR2 sequences are LGHDT and YNNKEL (reference sequence). V dropped 4 bases and J dropped 1 base, with 12 bases sitting between them. In DNA, the CDR3 is TGTGCCAGCAGCCGGAGGACTATCGGCACAGATACGCAGTATTTT. Its translation: CASSRRTIGTDTQYF.

The gene calls are TRBV6-5 and TRBJ2-1; the match to TRBD2 covers 8 bases. CDR1 is MNHEY and CDR2 is SVGAGI in the germline V gene. The ends lost 4 bases at V and 4 bases at J; junction bases unmatched: 9. The CDR3 consists of 16 residues. DNA of the CDR3: TGTGCCAGCAGTTCCCGTGGAGCGGGGGTGTACAATGAGCAGTTCTTC. Amino acids: CASSSRGAGVYNEQFF.

The V call is TRBV11-2, the J call TRBJ1-5; D possibly corresponds to TRBD1 (6 bases). V was pared by 4 bases and J by 13 bases, with 14 bases between. Germline V gene sequence: CDR1 SGHAT, CDR2 FQNNGV. CDR3 length: 12 amino acids. The CDR3 region is CASSSPTGQQHF. The CDR3 DNA follows: TGTGCCAGCAGCTCGCCTACAGGGCAGCAGCATTTT.

The chain employs TRBV10-3 and TRBJ2-7; 9 bases fit TRBD1. The CDR3 sequence is 14 residues long. From germline, CDR1 is ENHRY and CDR2 SYGVKD. The V gene end was trimmed by 6 bases and the J gene end by 2 bases; junction bases not matched to a gene: 5. In nucleotides, the CDR3 is TGTGCCATCAGGACTCGACAGGGGGCCTACGAGCAGTACTTC. This translates into CAIRTRQGAYEQYF.